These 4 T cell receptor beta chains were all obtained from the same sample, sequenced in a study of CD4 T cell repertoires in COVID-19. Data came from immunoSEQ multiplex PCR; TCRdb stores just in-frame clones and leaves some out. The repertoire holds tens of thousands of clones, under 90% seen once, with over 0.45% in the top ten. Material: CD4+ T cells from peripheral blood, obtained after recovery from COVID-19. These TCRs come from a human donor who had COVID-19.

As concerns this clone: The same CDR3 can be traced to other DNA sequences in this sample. CDR3 nucleotide sequence: TGTGCCAGCAGCTTACGACAGGGTGGGGGCGAGCAGTACTTC. Its protein product is CASSLRQGGGEQYF. The chain couples TRBV7-2 to TRBJ2-7; 7 nucleotides agree with TRBD1. Trimming cost V 2 bases and J 6 bases; bases outside gene matches: 7. Germline V gene lookup returns CDR1 SGHTA and CDR2 FQGNSA. The CDR3 consists of 14 residues.

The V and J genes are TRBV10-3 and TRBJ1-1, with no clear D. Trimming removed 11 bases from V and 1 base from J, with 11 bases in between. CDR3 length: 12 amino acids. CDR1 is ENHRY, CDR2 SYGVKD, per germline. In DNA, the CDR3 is TGTGCCTCCCACGCGGGGAACACTGAAGCTTTCTTT. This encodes CASHAGNTEAFF.

The CDR3 bases are TGTGCCAGCAGGGAATCCGGGACCGGATCCCGGGAGCAGTACTTC. It codes for CASRESGTGSREQYF. This chain uses TRBV2 with TRBJ2-7; D tentatively fits TRBD1 or TRBD2 (5 bases each). The CDR3 runs 15 residues. The germline V gene encodes CDR1 SNHLY and CDR2 FYNNEI. With 6 bases removed from V and 7 bases from J, the gap between germline ends came to 22 bases.

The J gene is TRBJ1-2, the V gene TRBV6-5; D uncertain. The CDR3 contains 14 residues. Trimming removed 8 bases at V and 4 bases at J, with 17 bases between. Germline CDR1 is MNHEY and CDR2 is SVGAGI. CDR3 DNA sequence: TGTGCCAGCCGATCTCTGACGGGTTTCTATGGCTACACCTTC. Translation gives CASRSLTGFYGYTF.